These T cell receptor beta chains were read from a single sample in a study of T cell changes during pregnancy in multiple sclerosis. Clones were read by immunoSEQ multiplex PCR, and TCRdb kept only the in-frame ones, dropping some. The repertoire holds about 66,000 clones, roughly nine tenths seen once, with less than 5.5% in the top ten. The sample consisted of CD8+ T cells from peripheral blood mononuclear cells, taken before pregnancy. The receptors originated from a female donor with multiple sclerosis, enrolled in a pregnancy study. Both conserved end residues are part of each CDR3. A D gene is named only where the DNA matches it firmly. Clone size is shown for a subset of rows, as once, few, many or a class of expanded clone.

>.|TRBV5-6|TRBJ2-7|.
TGTGCCAGCAGCTTGTACAGTGCCTACGAGCAGTACTTC
CASSLYSAYEQYF
>.|TRBV19|TRBJ2-1|.
TGTGCCAGTAGTATTCTACAGGACTCCTACAATGAGCAGTTCTTC
CASSILQDSYNEQFF
>.|TRBV6-1|TRBJ2-5|.
TGTGCCAGCAGTACTGGGAGAGACCAAGAGACCCAGTACTTC
CASSTGRDQETQYF
>.|TRBV27|TRBJ2-2|TRBD1
TGTGCCAGCAGACGGGGATACCGGACAGGGTTGGACACCGGGGAGCTGTTTTTT
CASRRGYRTGLDTGELFF
>.|TRBV27|TRBJ2-7|TRBD1
TGTGCCAGCAGGCGGGACAGGGACAGGGTAACCTACGAGCAGTACTTC
CASRRDRDRVTYEQYF
>.|TRBV5-6|TRBJ2-7|TRBD2
TGTGCCAGCAGCTCAGGGACTAGCTCCCTCTACGAGCAGTACTTC
CASSSGTSSLYEQYF
>once|TRBV25-1|TRBJ1-2|.
TGTGCCAGCAGCTCTGCCCCCGTTTGGCAGGGGAACTATGGCTACACCTTC
CASSSAPVWQGNYGYTF
>once|TRBV2|TRBJ1-5|.
TGTGCCAGCGACAGCCACAATCAGCCCCAGCATTTT
CASDSHNQPQHF
>.|TRBV27|TRBJ1-4|.
TGTGCCAGCAGTTTATCCCGCGGGGAAAAACTGTTTTTT
CASSLSRGEKLFF
>.|TRBV9|TRBJ2-1|TRBD2
TGTGCCAGCGGGGGACTAGTAGATTTCCATGAGCAGTTCTTC
CASGGLVDFHEQFF
>.|TRBV2|TRBJ2-1|TRBD2
TGTGCCAAAACTAGCGGGGGGCCATACAATGAGCAGTTCTTC
CAKTSGGPYNEQFF
>.|TRBV19|TRBJ1-1|.
TGTGCCAGTAAGATCGGAGGATTGGCTGAAGCTTTCTTT
CASKIGGLAEAFF
>.|TRBV27|TRBJ1-2|TRBD1
TGTGCCAGCAGCAAGACAGGGGGCGCGTATGGCTACACCTTC
CASSKTGGAYGYTF
>.|TRBV10-2|TRBJ1-1|.
TGCGCCAGCAGTGTGTTGGGAGGGGACCACACTGAAGCTTTCTTT
CASSVLGGDHTEAFF
>.|TRBV4-2|TRBJ1-1|TRBD1
TGTGCCAGCAGCCAAGAAGGGGGACAGGGCGGAACTGAAGCTTTCTTT
CASSQEGGQGGTEAFF
>.|TRBV11-2|TRBJ2-5|.
TGTGCCAGCAGCTTATTTCCCGGGGAGCAAGAGACCCAGTACTTC
CASSLFPGEQETQYF
>.|TRBV6-4|TRBJ2-1|.
TGTGCCAGCAGCGGGGACTCGACCAATGAGCAGTTCTTC
CASSGDSTNEQFF
>.|TRBV28|TRBJ2-2|TRBD2
TGTGCCACCAAACTAGCGGGGGGGCTTCACACCGGGGAGCTGTTTTTT
CATKLAGGLHTGELFF
>.|TRBV7-9|TRBJ2-7|TRBD1
TGTGCCAGCAGCCAAACCGGACAGGGGCTACACGAGCAGTACTTC
CASSQTGQGLHEQYF
>.|TRBV6-1|TRBJ1-5|.
TGTGCCAGCAGTGAGGAGGGGAGGCAGCCCCAGCATTTT
CASSEEGRQPQHF
>.|TRBV4-1|TRBJ1-6|.
TGCGCCAGCAGCCAATCCACGGACAGCCAGGGGTCACCCCTCCACTTT
CASSQSTDSQGSPLHF
>once|TRBV4-1|TRBJ2-1|.
TGCGCCAGCAGCCAAGGAGGTTTGCCCTACAATGAGCAGTTCTTC
CASSQGGLPYNEQFF
>.|TRBV4-1|TRBJ2-1|.
TGCGCCAGCAGCGCAGTCTCCATCCCTGAGCAGTTCTTC
CASSAVSIPEQFF
>.|TRBV5-6|TRBJ1-6|.
TGTGCCAGCAGCTTGTCGTACAGGGATAATTCACCCCTCCACTTT
CASSLSYRDNSPLHF
>.|TRBV7-9|TRBJ1-1|TRBD1
TGTGCCAGCCCACCCGGAGGCAGGGGGCCTAGTGAAGCTTTCTTT
CASPPGGRGPSEAFF
>.|TRBV13|TRBJ1-6|.
TGTGCCAGCAGCTTAGGCGGGGGGGGTTCACCCCTCCACTTT
CASSLGGGGSPLHF
>.|TRBV7-3|TRBJ1-1|TRBD1
TGTGCCAGCAGCCCCGGGACAGGGGGCTGGGGAAGGGCTGAAGCTTTCTTT
CASSPGTGGWGRAEAFF
>.|TRBV7-9|TRBJ1-1|.
TGTGCCAGCAGCTCCCTGATCGACAGCTGGGGCACTGAAGCTTTCTTT
CASSSLIDSWGTEAFF
>.|TRBV29-1|TRBJ1-1|TRBD1
TGCAGCGCCAGGACAGGAGATATGAACACTGAAGCTTTCTTT
CSARTGDMNTEAFF
>.|TRBV11-2|TRBJ1-1|.
TGTGCCAGCAGCTTAGAGGTCAGGGAGGTCGGGAACACTGAAGCTTTCTTT
CASSLEVREVGNTEAFF
>.|TRBV18|TRBJ2-5|.
TGTGCCAGCTCAGCACCGGGGCAGGACCAAGAGACCCAGTACTTC
CASSAPGQDQETQYF
>.|TRBV5-6|TRBJ1-2|.
TGTGCCAGCAGCTTGGGTCGAGGGGACACCTATGGCTACACCTTC
CASSLGRGDTYGYTF
>.|TRBV7-2|TRBJ1-5|.
TGTGCCAGCAGCTCCCCGAATCAGCCCCAGCATTTT
CASSSPNQPQHF
>.|TRBV19|TRBJ1-6|TRBD1
TGTGCCAGTAGTGTAGAGACAGGGGGAGTTTCACCCCTCCACTTT
CASSVETGGVSPLHF
>.|TRBV29-1|TRBJ1-2|.
TGCAGCGTTGGCGGGTATGATGGAGGGGTGTATAACTATGGCTACACCTTC
CSVGGYDGGVYNYGYTF
>once|TRBV11-2|TRBJ2-3|TRBD2
TGTGCCAGCAGCTTAGTTAGCGGGGTATCAGATACGCAGTATTTT
CASSLVSGVSDTQYF
>.|TRBV11-1|TRBJ2-7|.
TGTGCCAGCAGCTTAGAGGAGGAATACGAGCAGTACTTC
CASSLEEEYEQYF